This is a list of T cell receptor beta chains from one sample in a study of T-cell memory formation after mild COVID-19. TCRdb processed the 5' RACE reads anew with MiXCR; each CDR3 protein has one entry. The sample records more than 300,000 distinct CDR3 sequences, around 15% being singletons. The sample consisted of PBMCs or a T cell subset sorted from them (not recorded which). These receptors were obtained from a man between 18 and 35 years old who had mild COVID-19 (a few samples of this study predate the infection). Cell type and time point are not known. CDR3s leave out the opening cysteine and the closing phenylalanine or tryptophan. Fields, in order: CDR3 protein, clone size, V gene, J gene. Size is omitted from some rows. Given values are once, few, many or a class for expanded clones.

cdr3_aa: ASSPEDSSGNTIY
clone_size: -
v_call: TRBV6-5
j_call: TRBJ1-3

cdr3_aa: ASSFSETGELF
clone_size: few
v_call: TRBV11-2
j_call: TRBJ2-2

cdr3_aa: ASNSWTGGSYEQY
clone_size: few
v_call: TRBV6-1
j_call: TRBJ2-7

cdr3_aa: ASSPIDGTINEQF
clone_size: few
v_call: TRBV21-1
j_call: TRBJ2-1

cdr3_aa: ASSLDRSTYEQY
clone_size: few
v_call: TRBV5-1
j_call: TRBJ2-7

cdr3_aa: ASSLRGMNTEAF
clone_size: many
v_call: TRBV12-3/TRBV12-4
j_call: TRBJ1-1

cdr3_aa: ASSLSSGGYNEQF
clone_size: many
v_call: TRBV11-2
j_call: TRBJ2-1

cdr3_aa: ASSYVSSYNSPLH
clone_size: few
v_call: TRBV6-5
j_call: TRBJ1-6

cdr3_aa: SARRGAGINEQF
clone_size: -
v_call: TRBV20-1
j_call: TRBJ2-1

cdr3_aa: ASSLADRGQGNTDTQY
clone_size: -
v_call: TRBV5-1
j_call: TRBJ2-3

cdr3_aa: ATSRDLRRLDEQY
clone_size: few
v_call: TRBV15
j_call: TRBJ2-7

cdr3_aa: ASSGQGAINQPQH
clone_size: -
v_call: TRBV6-1
j_call: TRBJ1-5

cdr3_aa: SVGTGGTEQY
clone_size: few
v_call: TRBV29-1
j_call: TRBJ2-7

cdr3_aa: ASRVIGLGVDTQY
clone_size: few
v_call: TRBV5-1
j_call: TRBJ2-3

cdr3_aa: ASAPHTGDNEKLF
clone_size: -
v_call: TRBV6-6
j_call: TRBJ1-4

cdr3_aa: ASSQVHRLNSPLH
clone_size: few
v_call: TRBV4-3
j_call: TRBJ1-6

cdr3_aa: ASTRGVSDTQY
clone_size: few
v_call: TRBV6-5
j_call: TRBJ2-3

cdr3_aa: ASSLSVTYNEQF
clone_size: many
v_call: TRBV5-1
j_call: TRBJ2-1

cdr3_aa: ASSVGDRGDTEAF
clone_size: -
v_call: TRBV9
j_call: TRBJ1-1

cdr3_aa: ATSDIPRRTDTQY
clone_size: -
v_call: TRBV24-1
j_call: TRBJ2-3

cdr3_aa: ASPSPRLPSSYNEQF
clone_size: few
v_call: TRBV5-5
j_call: TRBJ2-1

cdr3_aa: ASGTVSTDTQY
clone_size: -
v_call: TRBV4-3
j_call: TRBJ2-3